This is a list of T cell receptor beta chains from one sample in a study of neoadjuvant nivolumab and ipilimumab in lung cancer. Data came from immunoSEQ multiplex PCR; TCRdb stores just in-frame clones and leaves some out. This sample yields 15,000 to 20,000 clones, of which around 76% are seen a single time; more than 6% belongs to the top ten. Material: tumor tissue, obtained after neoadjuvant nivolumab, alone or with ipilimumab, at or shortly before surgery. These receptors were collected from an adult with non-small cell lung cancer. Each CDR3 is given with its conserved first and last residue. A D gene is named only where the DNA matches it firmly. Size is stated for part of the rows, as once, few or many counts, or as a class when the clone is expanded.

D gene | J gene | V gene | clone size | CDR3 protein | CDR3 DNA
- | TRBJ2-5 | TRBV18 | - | CASSRGLETQYF | TGTGCCAGCTCACGAGGGCTGGAGACCCAGTACTTC
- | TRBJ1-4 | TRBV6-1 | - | CASGETNEKLFF | TGTGCCAGTGGGGAGACTAATGAAAAACTGTTTTTT
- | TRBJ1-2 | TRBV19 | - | CASSIRRNYGYTF | TGTGCCAGTAGTATACGCCGAAACTATGGCTACACCTTC
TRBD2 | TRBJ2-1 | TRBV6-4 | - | CARGLPYNEQFF | TGTGCCAGGGGACTACCCTACAATGAGCAGTTCTTC
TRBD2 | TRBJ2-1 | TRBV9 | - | CASSVGSGMSYNEQFF | TGTGCCAGCAGCGTAGGTAGCGGGATGTCCTACAATGAGCAGTTCTTC
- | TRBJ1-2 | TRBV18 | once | CASSPKSTDGYTF | TGTGCCAGCTCACCCAAAAGTACCGACGGCTACACCTTC
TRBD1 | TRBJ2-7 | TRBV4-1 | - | CASSQTGTGGYEQYF | TGCGCCAGCAGCCAAACCGGGACAGGGGGCTACGAGCAGTACTTC
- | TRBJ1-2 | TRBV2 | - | CASSEAFPWGGYTF | TGTGCCAGCAGTGAAGCGTTCCCATGGGGGGGCTACACCTTC
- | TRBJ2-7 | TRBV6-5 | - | CASSYSYGETYEQYF | TGTGCCAGCAGTTACTCTTACGGGGAAACCTACGAGCAGTACTTC
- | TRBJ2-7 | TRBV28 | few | CASSLQWEQYF | TGTGCCAGCAGTCTTCAGTGGGAGCAGTACTTC
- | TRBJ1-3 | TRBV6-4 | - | CASSGDNSGNTIYF | TGTGCCAGCAGTGGAGACAACTCTGGAAACACCATATATTTT
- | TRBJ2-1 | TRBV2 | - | CASSEKEYNEQFF | TGTGCCAGCAGTGAAAAGGAGTACAATGAGCAGTTCTTC
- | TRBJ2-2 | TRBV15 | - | CATSRSKGTGELFF | TGTGCCACCAGCAGGTCAAAGGGGACCGGGGAGCTGTTTTTT
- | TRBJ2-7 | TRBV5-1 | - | CASSLVGSAGNYEQYF | TGCGCCAGCAGCTTGGTAGGGAGTGCGGGAAACTACGAGCAGTACTTC
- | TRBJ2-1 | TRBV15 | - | CATSHRGPQSSYNEQFF | TGTGCCACCAGTCACCGGGGGCCCCAGAGCTCCTACAATGAGCAGTTCTTC
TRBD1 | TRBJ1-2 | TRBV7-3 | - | CASSPSGTGGYTF | TGTGCCAGCAGCCCATCCGGGACAGGGGGCTACACCTTC
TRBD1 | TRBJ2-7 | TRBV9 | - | CASSPRQGSDEQYF | TGTGCCAGCAGCCCCCGACAGGGTTCCGACGAGCAGTACTTC
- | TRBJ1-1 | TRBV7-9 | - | CASSPPGANEAFF | TGTGCCAGCAGTCCTCCCGGGGCCAACGAAGCTTTCTTT
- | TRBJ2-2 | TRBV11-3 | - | CASSTYTGELFF | TGTGCCAGCAGCACATACACCGGGGAGCTGTTTTTT
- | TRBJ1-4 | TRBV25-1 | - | CASTPSGGGEKLFF | TGTGCCAGCACCCCCTCCGGGGGCGGTGAAAAACTGTTTTTT
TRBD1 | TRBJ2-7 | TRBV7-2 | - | CASSFLAGTGYYEQYF | TGTGCCAGCAGCTTTTTGGCGGGGACAGGGTACTACGAGCAGTACTTC
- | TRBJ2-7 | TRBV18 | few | CASSPSLGGLQYF | TGTGCCAGCTCACCCAGTCTTGGGGGGCTGCAGTACTTC
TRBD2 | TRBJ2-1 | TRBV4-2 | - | CASSQGGDYAYNEQFF | TGTGCCAGCAGCCAAGGAGGGGACTATGCCTACAATGAGCAGTTCTTC
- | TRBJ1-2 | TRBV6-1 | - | CASTAPPNYGYTF | TGTGCCAGCACCGCCCCACCTAACTATGGCTACACCTTC
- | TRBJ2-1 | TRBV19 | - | CASSIGDEQFF | TGTGCCAGTAGTATAGGAGATGAGCAGTTCTTC
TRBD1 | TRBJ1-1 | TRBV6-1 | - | CASSLDRDTEAFF | TGTGCCAGCAGTCTCGACAGGGACACTGAAGCTTTCTTT
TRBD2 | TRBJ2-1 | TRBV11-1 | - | CASSASGSSYNEQFF | TGTGCCAGCAGCGCTAGCGGGAGTTCCTACAATGAGCAGTTCTTC
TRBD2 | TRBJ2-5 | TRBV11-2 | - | CASSLGFSGMETQYF | TGTGCCAGCAGCTTAGGTTTTAGCGGGATGGAGACCCAGTACTTC
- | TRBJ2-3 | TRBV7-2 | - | CASSLRRRWQGIGDTQYF | TGTGCCAGCAGCTTACGTCGGAGGTGGCAGGGGATCGGAGATACGCAGTATTTT
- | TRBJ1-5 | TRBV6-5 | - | CASSADGWADRHF | TGTGCCAGCAGTGCTGATGGCTGGGCAGACAGGCATTTT
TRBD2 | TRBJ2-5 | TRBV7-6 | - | CASSLVGLAGGRETQYF | TGTGCCAGCAGCTTAGTGGGACTAGCGGGAGGGAGAGAGACCCAGTACTTC
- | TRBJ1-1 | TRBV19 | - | CASSSVTRRTEAFF | TGTGCCAGTAGCTCTGTTACAAGAAGGACTGAAGCTTTCTTT
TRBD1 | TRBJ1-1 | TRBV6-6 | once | CASSRGTGEAFF | TGTGCCAGCAGCCGCGGGACAGGGGAAGCTTTCTTT
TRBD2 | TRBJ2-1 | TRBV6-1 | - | CASSGTRTSGDNEQFF | TGTGCCAGCAGTGGTACTAGGACTAGCGGGGACAATGAGCAGTTCTTC
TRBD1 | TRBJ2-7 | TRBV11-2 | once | CASSFLAGTGYYEQYF | TGTGCCAGCAGCTTTTTGGCGGGGACAGGGTACTACGAGCAGTACTTC
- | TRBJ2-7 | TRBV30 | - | CAWSVRSAVTVREQYF | TGTGCCTGGAGTGTACGATCGGCGGTAACCGTACGCGAGCAGTACTTC
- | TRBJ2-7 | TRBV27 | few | CASSSTSDRREQYF | TGTGCCAGCAGTTCAACTTCGGACAGACGCGAGCAGTACTTC
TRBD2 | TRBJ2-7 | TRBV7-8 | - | CASTDSGISYEQYF | TGTGCCAGTACCGATAGCGGGATCTCCTACGAGCAGTACTTC
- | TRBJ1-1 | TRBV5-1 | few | CASSEGSLDAFF | TGCGCCAGCAGCGAGGGGTCTTTGGATGCTTTCTTT
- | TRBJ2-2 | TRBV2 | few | CASLHRVNTGELFF | TGTGCCAGCCTCCACAGGGTCAACACCGGGGAGCTGTTTTTT
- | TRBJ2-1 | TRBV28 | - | CASTAGPNEQFF | TGTGCCAGCACTGCAGGCCCCAATGAGCAGTTCTTC
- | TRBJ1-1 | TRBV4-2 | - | CASSRPGVETEAFF | TGTGCCAGCAGCCGACCAGGGGTCGAAACTGAAGCTTTCTTT